This entry concerns a single TCR beta chain. As yet, its antigen is unknown. Produced via immunoSEQ multiplex PCR; TCRdb's table is partial and in-frame only. The table lists about 16,000 clones, about 86% of them singletons, with approximately 2.4% in the top ten. The sample is drawn from a study of immune evolution from preneoplasia to lung adenocarcinoma. Whole-study results and caveats: Normal lung had the highest top T cell clone frequencies.

After pathologic assessment, macro-dissection selected premalignant or tumor cells for extraction. CDR1 and CDR2 (germline): SGHTA, FQGTGA. There are 13 residues in the CDR3. V was pared by 5 bases and J by 4 bases, with 10 bases between. Sequencing used FFPE invasive lung adenocarcinoma tissue. The sequence was collected from a person aged 65 to 85 with invasive lung adenocarcinoma. The chain links TRBV7-3 to TRBJ2-3; D gene ambiguous. CDR3 in DNA: TGTGCCAGCAGCCCATCCGGGTCAGATACGCAGTATTTT. This sequence encodes CASSPSGSDTQYF.